This entry lists 2 T cell receptor beta chains sequenced from one sample in a study of T-cell reconstitution after alpha-beta-depleted transplantation in children. Unique molecular identifiers were incorporated during preparation of the TCRbeta library. MiXCR, run by TCRdb on the PCR reads, gives a single entry per CDR3 protein. The data hold around 670,000 distinct CDR3 sequences, with under 15% observed a single time. This sample comprised PBMCs, obtained before TCRalphabeta/CD19-depleted stem cell transplant. The source of these receptors is a girl aged 2 to 9 with congenital amegakaryocytic thrombocytopenia, due to receive a stem cell transplant.

The rearrangement links TRBV12-3 or TRBV12-4 to TRBJ2-1; 8 nucleotides agree with TRBD1. The CDR3 totals 15 residues. The V and J ends lost 1 base and 8 bases, in that order; junction bases with no gene match: 7. The CDR3 sequence: CASSLVSPGGDEQFF. CDR3 sequence (DNA): TGTGCCAGCAGTTTAGTATCTCCAGGGGGCGATGAGCAGTTCTTC.

The rearrangement uses TRBV18 and TRBJ2-7; D not resolved. V gave up 2 bases and J gave up 2 bases, with 7 bases separating them. Germline V gene sequence: CDR1 KGHSH, CDR2 LQKENI. The CDR3 loop spans 13 amino acids. CDR3 in amino acids: CASSPFETYEQYF. The CDR3 DNA reads as TGTGCCAGCTCACCATTTGAAACCTACGAGCAGTACTTC.